This record looks at one TCR beta chain sequence and its context. Its specific antigen is unknown. The junction departs from germline at one end; a sequencing error may be responsible. The cohort was made up of 666 healthy bone marrow donors. Cohort members were all nominally healthy when sampled, although unrecorded immune exposures were likely present. The donor was CMV seronegative and belonged to the group of over 300 seronegative cohort members. A peripheral blood sample was collected from each donor, and TCR beta sequencing was performed on peripheral blood mononuclear cells. The Qiagen DNeasy Blood Extraction Kit was used to extract genomic DNA from the blood cell samples. Preparation of the library involved the immunoSEQ multiplex PCR assay. A mixture of 60 forward primers for TCR Vbeta segments and 13 reverse primers for TCR Jbeta segments was used in the multiplex PCR. The CDR3 region of rearranged TCR beta genes was amplified from genomic DNA by a multiplex PCR assay. Amplified TCR beta libraries were sequenced as 87-base-pair reads on the Illumina HiSeq System. The original pipeline was this. A later analysis counted 65 million to 90 million unique TCR beta chains across the 600 to 850 repertoires, and approximately 11 million of these chains were shared by at least two donors. A nearest-neighbor algorithm error-corrected the raw reads and collapsed the reads into unique sequences, merging closely related sequences to remove PCR and sequencing errors. Alignment of CDR3 sequences to IMGT reference sequences was used to assign V, D and J gene segments. Each retained sequence needed at least a six-nucleotide match to both a V gene segment and a J gene segment. Rearrangements were called productive when the CDR3 lacked stop codons and stayed in frame with V and J; all others were non-productive. Following IMGT convention, CDR3 was defined as the stretch from the second conserved V-encoded cysteine to the conserved J-encoded phenylalanine. The earlier analysis of about 590 of the donors excluded sequences that lacked an unambiguous match to a single V gene segment. In an earlier analysis of approximately 560 of the donors, a V segment was called functional when productive rearrangements were above 56.7%, and segregating when the standard deviation between donors exceeded 5%. A statistical classification framework was built to diagnose cytomegalovirus status from the catalog of TCR beta chain sequences. V and J gene assignment, in a later analysis, came from comparing TCR nucleotide sequences with IMGT/GENE-DB human TR gene sequences. A later analysis assigned CDR3 sequences and most-parsimonious VDJ recombination scenarios with the TCRdist pipeline. In a later analysis, each TCR beta chain was defined by its CDR3 amino acid sequence together with its V-gene family, and reads lacking a unique V-gene family were excluded. As a way to deal with suspected cross-contamination and a sequencing artifact, a later analysis dropped hundreds of nucleotide sequences that were highly shared and had low generation probability. In a later analysis, a clonal expansion index was calculated for each public chain from normalized within-repertoire ranks of inferred template counts. Generation probabilities in a later analysis came from a VDJ recombination model fitted to out-of-frame rearrangements, and those results were checked against IGoR. A later analysis scored TCR-TCR, TCR-HLA and TCR-CMV co-occurrence with hypergeometric tests, applying a repertoire-size bias correction to TCR pairs. To estimate false discovery rates, a later analysis permuted the HLA or CMV assignments 20 times. A later analysis grouped co-occurring TCRs with DBSCAN, adding TCRdist sequence similarity when clustering within HLA-allele-positive subsets. Co-occurrence clustering excluded repertoires with fewer than 30,000 or more than 120,000 public chains, plus five with anomalous nucleotide sharing. Not all clones reach the TCRdb copy of this immuneACCESS table, which keeps in-frame sequences only. Checked studies attribute under half of the gap to unresolved V genes and leave the rest unexplained. The D gene and trimming were derived from the DNA, and the V and J assignments and clone size from that table. The sample contains around 160,000 clones, 60% to 80% of them found a single time. Just under 5% of the sample goes to the ten largest clones.

CDR3 length: 16 amino acids, cysteine to phenylalanine. Only CDR3 DNA is held: 48 bases, read in frame from base 1. Via the germline V gene (reference sequence), CDR1 is SEHNR and CDR2 FQNEAQ. These data originate in a study of cytomegalovirus exposure and HLA in healthy donors (TCRdb year 2017). With regard to the full study: According to an earlier analysis of a few hundred of the donors, about 179 million T cells yielded roughly 110 million unique TCR beta sequences and approximately 300 Gb of sequence data. Because of strong linkage in the cohort, 4 to 6 DR-DQ haplotypes were treated as single units for association and clustering. To decide whether each TCR beta V gene segment behaved as functional or pseudogenic, an earlier analysis of some 580 of the donors relied on high-throughput TCR beta sequencing. Of the 398 genotyped donors, over 70% fell in the genetic ancestry cluster associated with self-reported Caucasian donors. Roughly 300 gigabases of sequencing data and around 80 million unique TCR sequences made up an early release that covered some 640 HLA-typed donors. Rather than drawing on any new phenotypic data, the later analysis identified candidate immune exposures from TCR beta sequences and the way those sequences occurred across donors. Genome-wide SNP genotypes for about 55% of the roughly 670 donors were used in a later genetic analysis, which treated that subset as a discovery cohort. To study patterns of TCR occurrence, a later analysis re-analyzed previously published TCR beta repertoires from around 700 donors and added high-resolution HLA genotyping. Every discovery cohort repertoire had been produced on one sequencing platform. High-throughput TCR immunosequencing, statistical association of individual TCRs with disease status, and machine learning were combined to predict cytomegalovirus infection status. Among around 400 genotyped donors of the cohort, an average of approximately 230,000 unique TCR beta nucleotide sequences were sequenced per donor, 15% to 20% of them non-productive. Using immunosequencing, the study profiled T cell repertoires from 640 or so subjects and related those repertoires to cytomegalovirus serostatus. The study aimed to test whether signatures of past pathogen exposure could be identified by cataloging public T cell receptors. HLA typing covered class I and class II loci at four-digit resolution. Donor age, sex, ethnicity and CMV serostatus were compiled together with the repertoire data. Besides the first cohort of approximately 670 subjects, a separate validation cohort made up of over 100 different subjects was used. Typing coverage varied by locus: roughly 629-640 donors for A, B, C, DRB1 and DQB1; roughly 510 for DQA1; approximately 610 for DPA1; 450 to 480 for DPB1.

Study-wide findings and limitations: In a later analysis, the rate of TCR association differed among HLA loci, with DRB1 alleles having the most associated TCRs and HLA-C alleles having the fewest. Broadly in line with IMGT annotations, most TCR beta V segments showed up in productive rearrangements about 90% or about 30% of the time in an earlier analysis of 450 to 750 of the donors. In this cohort, only TCR beta chains were sequenced, and detectable features were limited by the absence of alpha or paired-chain data. A further reported finding was that TCR beta sequences accurately predicted the HLA-A and HLA-B alleles for most subjects in the first cohort. Most CMV-associated TCR beta chains appeared to be HLA-restricted in a later analysis, and the HLA associations seemed to be driven largely by CMV exposure. The study gave a list of 150 to 200 TCR beta chains associated with cytomegalovirus. The classifier was reported to diagnose cytomegalovirus status with high specificity and sensitivity in both the original and validation cohorts. Because counts were too low, seventeen rarely observed V segments, including chromosome 9 orphons, were excluded from the earlier analysis of 587 of the donors. Most TCR sequences were observed very rarely across donors, whereas some public TCRs were present in many individuals. The sequencing pipeline was judged likely to have produced a cluster of highly shared sequence variants as a technical artifact. In a later analysis, HLA-associated TCR beta chains showed more clonal expansion and lower generation probabilities than non-associated chains that were equally common. In a later genetic analysis, a missense DCLRE1C variant was associated with V-gene and J-gene trimming of TCR beta chains, and the association was replicated in an independent cohort. CMV serostatus was the only immune exposure information available for the cohort. Compared with the approximately 720-donor mean, donors in an Asian-associated ancestry cluster had fewer N-insertions in productive TCRs, according to a later genetic analysis. Specific HLA alleles were associated with roughly 16,000 TCR beta sequences at a false discovery rate of 0.05 in a later analysis. Linkage disequilibrium might explain the correlated functional status among segregating V segments, but an unknown experimental factor could not be ruled out. Presence/absence analyses assumed roughly uniform sequencing depth across donors, an assumption that may not hold. The authors suggested that the approach could potentially be generalized to other disease states and immunological phenotypes. Some IMGT-functional V segments, including TRBV6-2 and TRBV6-3, could not be told apart with the 87-base-pair reads, so those segments were excluded. Because HLA typing was unavailable for some donors at each locus, only the typed subset was used in association tests. In vitro tests confirmed that a few of the cytomegalovirus-associated TCR beta chains recognize cytomegalovirus antigens. A later analysis reported that several top co-occurrence clusters appeared linked to parvovirus B19, influenza, CMV and Epstein-Barr virus. Strong co-occurrence of HLA alleles, especially DR and DQ, made assigning TCR associations to individual alleles difficult.

The sequence links TRBV7-9 to TRBJ2-1, and TRBD2 matches 7 of the central bases. The receptor was derived from a male donor in good health and CMV-seronegative. The sequenced material came from PBMCs. CDR3 loop: CSSSLAGGRAKNEQFF. The DNA sequence is TGTTCCAGCAGCTTAGCCGGAGGGAGGGCTAAGAATGAGCAGTTCTTC.